Shown below are 22 T cell receptor beta chains from a single sample sequenced in a study of CD8 T cells in Susac syndrome (dated by TCRdb to the late 2010s). Library preparation employed the immunoSEQ multiplex PCR assay. RNA was extracted with the RNeasy kit and about 0.5 to 1 ug was reverse transcribed using random hexamers. The public reads were quality trimmed at Q25 with fastp and then assembled into clones with MiXCR by TCRdb, keeping productive beta chains. Rows are unified per CDR3 protein, each entry keeping the most common DNA and genes. This sample has about 200,000 distinct CDR3 sequences in its table, and roughly 95% of those were observed once. The top ten hold around 0.093% of the sample. The material sequenced was CD4+ T cells from PBMCs. The receptor source for this set is a human donor with multiple sclerosis.

The chain combines TRBV13 with TRBJ2-3; D unresolved. Germline V gene sequence: CDR1 PRHDT, CDR2 FYEKMQ (reference sequence). This CDR3 region has 15 residues. The V and J ends lost 0 bases and 2 bases respectively, with 9 bases between them. The CDR3 is CASSLGPTVTDTQYF. The CDR3 DNA reads as TGTGCCAGCAGCTTAGGCCCAACAGTCACAGATACGCAGTATTTT.

This clonotype has a single count. The rearrangement joins TRBV6-6 to TRBJ2-1; D possibly uses TRBD1 or TRBD2 (6 bases each). This CDR3 is 13 amino acids long. Trimming cost V 6 bases and J 4 bases, with 10 bases left between them. Germline V CDR1 and CDR2: MNHNY, SVGAGI (reference sequence). CDR3 in DNA: TGTGCCAGCAGGAGGGGGGAGTACAATGAGCAGTTCTTC. As protein: CASRRGEYNEQFF.

V and J are TRBV29-1 and TRBJ1-1; D unclear. V lost 2 bases and J 5 bases, leaving 12 bases between the germline ends. This CDR3 region has 13 residues. The V gene's germline CDR1 is SQVTM and CDR2 ANQGSEA. The CDR3 DNA reads as TGCAGCGTTGAAACGTCAGTGGGGACTGAAGCTTTCTTT. This translates into CSVETSVGTEAFF.

In this sample, this clonotype turned up once. The chain uses TRBV3-1 and TRBJ1-1, with TRBD1 matching over 9 bases. Trimming took 0 bases from V and 3 from J; bases not matched to a gene: 2. Per the germline V gene, CDR1 is LGHDT and CDR2 is YNNKEL (reference sequence). The CDR3 runs 15 residues. CDR3 bases: TGTGCCAGCAGCCAAGAGGGGACAGGGCACACTGAAGCTTTCTTT. It codes for CASSQEGTGHTEAFF.

This chain's CDR3 is CASSQDFGRGGNQPQHF. DNA for the CDR3: TGCGCCAGCAGCCAAGATTTTGGCAGGGGTGGTAATCAGCCCCAGCATTTT. The chain uses TRBV4-1 and TRBJ1-5, with D perhaps TRBD1 (6 bases). The germline gives CDR1 MGHRA, CDR2 YSYEKL. With 0 bases removed from V and 4 bases from J, the gap between germline ends came to 16 bases. The CDR3 covers 17 residues.

This clonotype has just a few counts. V is TRBV5-1 and J is TRBJ2-1; TRBD1 is a possible D gene (6 bases). This CDR3 region has 16 residues. The V end lost 8 bases, the J end lost 0 bases, and 18 bases lay between the germline ends. Germline V gene data show CDR1 as SGHRS and CDR2 as YFSETQ. CDR3 residues: CASSLQGQSSYNEQFF. CDR3 DNA sequence: TGCGCCAGTTCCCTCCAGGGGCAAAGCTCCTACAATGAGCAGTTCTTC.

V gene TRBV14 combines with J gene TRBJ1-1; no reliable D call. The CDR3 is 16 amino acids. The V end lost 2 bases, the J end lost 4 bases, and 17 bases lay between the germline ends. CDR1 is SGHDN, CDR2 FVKESK, per germline. CDR3 DNA: TGTGCCAGCAGCCAAATTAAACCCCCCCCGGGCACTGAAGCTTTCTTT. Encoded protein: CASSQIKPPPGTEAFF.

The chain uses TRBV5-1 and TRBJ2-3; TRBD2 matches 8 bases. J was trimmed by 4 bases and V by 2 bases; bases with no gene match: 6. CDR1 and CDR2 (germline): SGHRS, YFSETQ. The CDR3 has 15 residues. The CDR3 DNA is TGCGCCAGCAGCTTAAGCGGGGGAAGCGCAGATACGCAGTATTTT. Translating it yields CASSLSGGSADTQYF.

This chain uses TRBV29-1 with TRBJ2-5; 7 nucleotides line up with TRBD1. With 7 bases clipped from V and 5 bases from J, the junction kept 7 bases outside the gene matches. CDR3 length: 12 amino acids. Germline CDR1 is SQVTM and CDR2 is ANQGSEA. CDR3 region: CSAETGEETQYF. CDR3 in DNA: TGCAGCGCCGAAACAGGGGAGGAGACCCAGTACTTC.

The gene calls are TRBV2 and TRBJ2-5; D is possibly TRBD2 (6 bases). The CDR3 spans 13 residues. V was clipped by 7 bases and J by 5 bases, with 14 bases between them. From germline, CDR1 is SNHLY and CDR2 FYNNEI. The DNA for the CDR3 is TGTGCCAGCAAGGATCTTGGAGGGGAGACCCAGTACTTC. Encoded protein: CASKDLGGETQYF.

The chain employs TRBV4-3 and TRBJ2-1; 10 nucleotides align to TRBD2. The V gene end was trimmed by 1 base and the J gene end by 0 bases; junction bases not matched to a gene: 9. CDR1 is LGHNA, CDR2 YSLEER, per germline. The CDR3 is 19 amino acids. CDR3 in amino acids: CASSQGEGASGGSYNEQFF. DNA of the CDR3: TGCGCCAGCAGCCAAGGGGAGGGGGCTAGCGGGGGCTCCTACAATGAGCAGTTCTTC.

This rearrangement joins TRBV30 to TRBJ1-5, with D unclear. Trimming left V 3 bases short and J 6 bases short, with 9 bases between. Germline values: CDR1 GTSNPN, CDR2 SVGIG (reference sequence). The CDR3 loop spans 12 amino acids. The CDR3 coding sequence is TGTGCCTGGAGCGCCTTAACTCAGCCCCAGCATTTT. Translating it yields CAWSALTQPQHF.

The chain combines TRBV9 with TRBJ1-6; tentative D call: TRBD1 (6 bases). Trimming stripped 0 bases from V and 10 bases from J, with 17 bases between. The CDR3 length is 16 residues. Germline CDR1 SGDLS, CDR2 YYNGEE. Here the CDR3 DNA reads TGTGCCAGCAGCGTAGAAAGGGGGGGAGTCCAGTCACCCCTCCACTTT. Residues: CASSVERGGVQSPLHF.

The J gene is TRBJ2-1, the V gene TRBV20-1, with D uncertain. The CDR3 extends over 16 amino acids. Germline CDR1 is DFQATT and CDR2 is SNEGSKA (reference sequence). With 1 base removed from V and 2 bases from J, the gap between germline ends came to 15 bases. In DNA, the CDR3 is TGCAGTGCTAGAGTCGCCATCGGCACCGCCTACAATGAGCAGTTCTTC. Translating it yields CSARVAIGTAYNEQFF.

The chain is built from TRBV30 and TRBJ2-1; a possible D gene is TRBD2 (5 bases). V lost 7 bases and J lost 3, with 13 bases in between. Germline assignment: CDR1 GTSNPN and CDR2 SVGIG (reference sequence). The CDR3 runs 13 residues. CDR3: CASGWTHYNEQFF. CDR3 sequence (DNA): TGTGCCTCGGGGTGGACTCACTACAATGAGCAGTTCTTC.

The V gene is TRBV5-1, the J gene TRBJ2-5, with D perhaps matching TRBD1 or TRBD2 (5 bases each). The CDR3 runs to 17 residues. V shed 5 bases and J shed 4 bases, with 24 bases lying between them. Germline-derived CDR1 and CDR2 are SGHRS and YFSETQ. This CDR3 is CASRSPVGTPSRETQYF. The CDR3 DNA reads TGCGCCAGCAGATCCCCCGTCGGGACCCCATCTCGAGAGACCCAGTACTTC.

The chain is built from TRBV19 and TRBJ1-1; D gene uncertain. Germline lookup yields CDR1 LNHDA and CDR2 SQIVND (reference sequence). Trimming removed 1 base from V and 6 bases from J, with 9 bases in between. The CDR3 contains 13 residues. CDR3 DNA sequence: TGTGCCAGTAGTATAGGCGGGTCGGCTGAAGCTTTCTTT. Translation gives CASSIGGSAEAFF.

The table lists this clonotype with a count of one. V gene TRBV29-1 combines with J gene TRBJ2-5, with a weak D call TRBD2 (5 bases). The CDR3 sequence is 12 residues long. Germline V gene data show CDR1 as SQVTM and CDR2 as ANQGSEA. The V gene lost 6 bases and the J gene lost 2 bases, with 10 bases spanning the gap. This CDR3 reads CSVFERQETQYF. CDR3 bases: TGCAGCGTGTTTGAGCGGCAAGAGACCCAGTACTTC.

This chain joins TRBV7-9 and TRBJ1-4; D gene ambiguous. V lost 3 bases and J lost 4, with 6 bases in between. Germline CDR1 reads SEHNR; CDR2 reads FQNEAQ (reference sequence). This CDR3 has 13 amino acids. CDR3 region: CASSLSGNEKLFF. Here the CDR3 DNA reads TGTGCCAGCAGCTTGTCCGGTAATGAAAAACTGTTTTTT. Together with reference TRBV7-9 and TRBJ1-4, the CDR3 gives the full variable domain: DTGVSQNPRHKITKRGQNVTFRCDPISEHNRLYWYRQTLGQGPEFLTYFQNEAQLEKSRLLSDRFSAERPKGSFSTLEIQRTEQGDSAMYLCASSLSGNEKLFFGSGTQLSVL.

CDR3: CARKDRYYNEQFF. In DNA form, the CDR3 reads TGTGCCCGAAAAGACAGGTACTACAATGAGCAGTTCTTC. The V call is TRBV21-1, the J call TRBJ2-1; the table's D call of TRBD1 was not tested on the DNA. TRBV21-1 is assigned pseudogene status. This CDR3 has 13 residues.

The chain recombines TRBV29-1 with TRBJ2-6; TRBD2 might be the D (5 bases). The CDR3 runs to 16 residues. V was clipped by 3 bases and J by 0 bases, with 12 bases between them. Germline CDR1 reads SQVTM; CDR2 reads ANQGSEA. CDR3 DNA sequence: TGCAGCGTTGACCTCCGGGAAAGCTCTGGGGCCAACGTCCTGACTTTC. Amino acids: CSVDLRESSGANVLTF.

This clonotype appeared a single time. The chain is built from TRBV30 and TRBJ2-3; 11 bases agree with TRBD2. Germline lookup yields CDR1 GTSNPN and CDR2 SVGIG (reference sequence). The V and J ends lost 5 bases and 6 bases, in that order; junction bases with no gene match: 7. The CDR3 has 14 amino acids. The CDR3 DNA is TGTGCCTGGGGCCGACTAGCGGGGATGGATACGCAGTATTTT. Encoded protein: CAWGRLAGMDTQYF.